The TCR beta chain under discussion was sequenced for a study of T-cell reconstitution after alpha-beta-depleted transplantation in children. As it was prepared, the TCRbeta library received unique molecular identifiers. A single record per CDR3 protein comes from TCRdb applying MiXCR to the PCR reads. This sample has fewer than 90,000 distinct CDR3 sequences; approximately 7.4% occur once, and the top ten carry approximately 2.3%. This clonotype has at least ten counts. The CDR3 spans 14 residues. Looked up from germline, CDR1 is MNHEY and CDR2 is SVGAGI. Between the trimmed V and J ends, which lost 0 bases and 5 bases, there was a span of 11 bases.

This clonotype was obtained from a human donor who donated a stem cell graft to a child with acute lymphoblastic leukemia. The rearrangement links TRBV6-5 to TRBJ2-7; a weak D match, TRBD1 (5 bases). Sequenced material: PBMCs from the stem cell graft donor, taken from the stem cell graft. For the CDR3, the DNA is TGTGCCAGCAGTTACTCGAAGGGGTACCACGAGCAGTACTTC. It codes for CASSYSKGYHEQYF.